This record concerns one TCR beta chain sequence. Its antigen is undetermined. The sample is drawn from a study of CD8+CD57+ T cells in acquired aplastic anemia. General study results and limits: Patients had roughly 30 CD8+ CDR3 sequences in common with controls (the shared set).

Genomic DNA was employed as the template in profiling TCR beta VDJ and CDR3. A single record per CDR3 protein comes from TCRdb applying MiXCR to the reads. The sample includes about 160,000 distinct CDR3 sequences, 70% to 75% seen only once; the top ten take roughly half. All sequencing subjects had displayed CD8+CD57+ cell expansion on flow cytometry. CDR3 size: 15 residues. Germline V gives CDR1 SGHRS, CDR2 YFSETQ. V was pared by 0 bases and J by 7 bases, with 2 bases of the junction left unmatched. V gene TRBV5-1 combines with J gene TRBJ2-1, with 12 bases lining up with TRBD2. This TCR came from a human donor with aplastic anemia. The sequencing sample was made of sorted CD4+, CD8+, or CD8+CD57+ T cells (not recorded which) from PBMCs. This CDR3 is CASSLVGTSGNEQFF. CDR3 nucleotide sequence: TGCGCCAGCAGCTTGGTAGGGACTAGCGGGAATGAGCAGTTCTTC.